The rows below give T cell receptor beta chains drawn from one sample of a study of blood T cells in healthy people across ages. MiXCR was run by TCRdb on the 5' RACE reads, yielding one entry per CDR3 protein. The sample records around 1,900,000 distinct CDR3 sequences, about two fifths being singletons. Material for sequencing was blood. The origin of the receptors is a human donor in good health. CDR3s include the opening cysteine and the closing phenylalanine or tryptophan. The D gene is left open where the match is weak. Rows may omit the clone size; those that give it use once, few, many or a size class.

CDR3 protein,CDR3 DNA,CDR3 length,D gene,J gene,clone size,V gene
CASSLGPQGEWGEAFF,TGTGCCAGCAGTTTAGGTCCACAGGGGGAATGGGGTGAAGCTTTCTTT,16,TRBD1,TRBJ1-1,NA,TRBV12-3/TRBV12-4
CSVEEWTERGQETQYF,TGCAGCGTTGAAGAATGGACGGAGCGGGGCCAAGAGACCCAGTACTTC,16,TRBD2,TRBJ2-5,NA,TRBV29-1
CSAPFPGPEDEQFF,TGCAGTGCCCCATTTCCGGGCCCTGAGGATGAGCAGTTCTTC,14,NA,TRBJ2-1,few,TRBV20-1
CASSGRGGGPSGANVRTF,TGTGCCAGCAGCGGTCGGGGCGGGGGACCCTCTGGGGCCAACGTCCGGACTTTC,18,TRBD2,TRBJ2-6,NA,TRBV6-2/TRBV6-3
CAISESVTRAYGYTF,TGTGCCATCAGTGAGTCAGTCACCAGGGCATATGGCTACACCTTC,15,NA,TRBJ1-2,few,TRBV10-3
CASSIDRGRRETQYF,TGTGCCAGCAGCATCGACAGGGGGCGACGGGAGACCCAGTACTTC,15,TRBD1,TRBJ2-5,NA,TRBV7-2
CSARDGVGLSGTQYF,TGCAGTGCTAGAGATGGTGTGGGATTAAGTGGGACCCAGTACTTC,15,NA,TRBJ2-5,few,TRBV20-1
CASGGAVNNEQFF,TGTGCCAGCGGGGGGGCCGTCAACAATGAGCAGTTCTTC,13,NA,TRBJ2-1,NA,TRBV12-3/TRBV12-4
CATSDSQRGVLSQQYF,TGTGCCACCAGTGATTCGCAGCGGGGGGTTCTTTCCCAGCAGTACTTC,16,TRBD2,TRBJ2-7,NA,TRBV24-1
CASSWGGMQETQYF,TGTGCCAGCAGCTGGGGCGGGATGCAAGAGACCCAGTACTTC,14,NA,TRBJ2-5,few,TRBV7-2
CASSVPLAGGTDTQYF,TGTGCCAGCAGCGTACCTCTAGCGGGGGGCACAGATACGCAGTATTTT,16,TRBD2,TRBJ2-3,few,TRBV9
CSVEGPAYEQYF,TGCAGCGTCGAGGGTCCCGCTTACGAGCAGTACTTC,12,NA,TRBJ2-7,many,TRBV29-1
CASRPSVQETQYF,TGTGCCAGCAGACCGTCGGTCCAAGAGACCCAGTACTTC,13,NA,TRBJ2-5,many,TRBV27
CASSPSSGGAQETQYF,TGTGCCAGCAGCCCAAGTTCAGGGGGGGCCCAAGAGACCCAGTACTTC,16,NA,TRBJ2-5,NA,TRBV7-2
CASSGRSETQYF,TGTGCCAGCAGCGGGAGATCAGAGACCCAGTACTTC,12,NA,TRBJ2-5,NA,TRBV6-5
CASSYLRVTEAFF,TGTGCCAGCAGTTACCTTAGGGTCACTGAAGCTTTCTTT,13,NA,TRBJ1-1,few,TRBV6-2/TRBV6-3